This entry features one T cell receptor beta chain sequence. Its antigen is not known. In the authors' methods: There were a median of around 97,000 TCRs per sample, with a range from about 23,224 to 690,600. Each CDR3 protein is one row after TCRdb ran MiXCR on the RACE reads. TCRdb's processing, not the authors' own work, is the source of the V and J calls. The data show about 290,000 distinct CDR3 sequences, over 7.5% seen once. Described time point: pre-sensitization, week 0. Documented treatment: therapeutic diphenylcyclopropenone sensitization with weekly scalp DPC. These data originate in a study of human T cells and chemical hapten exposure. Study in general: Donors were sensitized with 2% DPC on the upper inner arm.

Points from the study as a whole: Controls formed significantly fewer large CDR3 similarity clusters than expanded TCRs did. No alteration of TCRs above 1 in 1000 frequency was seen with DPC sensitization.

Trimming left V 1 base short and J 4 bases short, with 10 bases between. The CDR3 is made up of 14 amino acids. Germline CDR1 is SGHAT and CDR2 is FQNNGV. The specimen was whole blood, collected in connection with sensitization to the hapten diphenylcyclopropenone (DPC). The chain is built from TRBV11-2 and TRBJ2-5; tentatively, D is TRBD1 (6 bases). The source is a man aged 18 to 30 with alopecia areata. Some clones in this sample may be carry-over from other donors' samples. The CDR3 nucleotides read TGTGCCAGCAGCTTAGGGTGGGGGCGAGAGACCCAGTACTTC. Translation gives CASSLGWGRETQYF.